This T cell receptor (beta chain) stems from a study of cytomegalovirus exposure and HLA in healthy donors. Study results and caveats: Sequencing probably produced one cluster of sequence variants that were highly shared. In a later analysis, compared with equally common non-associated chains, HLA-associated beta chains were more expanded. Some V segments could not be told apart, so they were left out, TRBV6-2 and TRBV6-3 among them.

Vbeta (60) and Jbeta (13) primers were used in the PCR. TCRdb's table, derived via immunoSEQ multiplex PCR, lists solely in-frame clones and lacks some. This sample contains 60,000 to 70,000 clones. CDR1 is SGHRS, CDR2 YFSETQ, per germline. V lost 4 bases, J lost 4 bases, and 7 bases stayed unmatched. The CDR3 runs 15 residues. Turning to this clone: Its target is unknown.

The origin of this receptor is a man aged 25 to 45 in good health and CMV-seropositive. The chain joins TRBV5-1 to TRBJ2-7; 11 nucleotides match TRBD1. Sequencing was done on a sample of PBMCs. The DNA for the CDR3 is TGCGCCAGCAGCCCCTGGGACAGGGGGGTTTACGAGCAGTACTTC. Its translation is CASSPWDRGVYEQYF.